This T cell receptor (beta chain) was recovered during a study of blood T cells in healthy people across ages (dated by TCRdb to about 2015). For the wider study: In model experiments, roughly one uniquely barcoded TCR beta cDNA molecule per two T cells was captured by template switching. To track age-related changes in TCR beta repertoire diversity, the study relied on deep sequencing normalized with unique cDNA molecular identifiers. Donors were grouped into four age groups: young (average approximately 16 years), middle-aged (39), aged (about 60) and long-lived (approximately 81). Two additional independent replicas of 1 million unique cDNA reads from the same blood draw were analyzed for two donors (one aged 18 to 30 and one aged 80 or older). To avoid experimental bias, donors of different ages were distributed randomly across sequencing lanes.

The approximately 39 donors, aged roughly 6 to 90 years, were systemically healthy Caucasian individuals from Russia. Ten milliliters of peripheral blood were drawn from each donor into EDTA-treated Vacutainer tubes. Ficoll-Paque density-gradient centrifugation was used to isolate PBMCs, with at least 6.5 million per sample. Trizol reagent was used to extract total RNA from the PBMCs, yielding at least 5.5 micrograms per sample. For every donor, an aliquot of PBMCs went through flow cytometry to measure the percentages of naive CD45RAhigh/CD27high T cells. On the study overall, not on this receptor specifically: Estimates of total diversity based on one million sequenced T cells were regarded as lower bounds and as underestimates. The CMV infection status of donors was not known, potentially confounding age-related changes in expanded clonotypes. As age increased, observed TCR beta diversity per million T cells dropped in a roughly linear way, and a significant reduction was already evident by age 40. Compared with the aged group, the long-lived group had more naive CD4+ T cells, fewer expanded clones and increased TCR diversity, a pattern suggesting age selection. Bulk unsorted PBMC profiling prevented conclusive comparison of naive and antigen-experienced compartments. A strong correlation was found between observed TCR beta diversity and the percentage of naive T cells measured by flow cytometry.

Receptors were amplified or captured by 5' RACE. The reads were generated on an Illumina HiSeq 2500. A second PCR of about 6 to 12 cycles was performed with a sample-barcoded 5' primer and a J-beta primer mix. A template-switch 5' adaptor carrying 12 random nucleotides introduced a unique molecular identifier onto each TCR beta cDNA molecule. Each sample yielded at least 2.5 million CDR3-containing paired-end reads. First-strand cDNA was synthesized from all RNA with the Mint cDNA synthesis kit, primed by a TRBC-specific oligonucleotide. Following uracil-DNA glycosylase treatment, a first 18-cycle PCR with universal primers M1SS and BC2_uni_R was performed on all cDNA. In the paper's pipeline: Each sample was normalized by randomly selecting 1 million high-quality reads, each carrying a distinct molecular identifier. Reads sharing molecular identifiers were discarded rather than binned into consensus sequences. CDR3 identification, clonotype clustering and error correction used MiTCR with a Q25 quality threshold and the strictest error-elimination algorithm. A nonparametric unseen species model with Euler transformation was used to estimate lower-bound total TCR beta diversity. TCRdb took the public reads, trimmed them with fastp at Q25, ran MiXCR for clone calling and kept in-frame beta chains. Each record represents a unique CDR3 protein, reported with the most common genes and DNA among its rows. V and J calls and clone size were set by TCRdb, not the authors. Present in this sample are under 2 million distinct CDR3 sequences, about 35% of which were seen just once. The ten most abundant clones make up about 11% of the sample.

In its sample, this clonotype was seen a few times. No antigen is known for it. No qualities accompany the bases; no much larger clone lies one base away. As encoded in the germline V gene (reference sequence), CDR1 is GTSNPN while CDR2 is SVGIG. V is reduced by 2 bases and J by 5 bases, leaving a spacing of 21 bases between them. The CDR3 spans 16 residues, from the cysteine through the phenylalanine. Of the read, only the CDR3 DNA is kept; its 48 bases are in frame from base 1. Sequenced input: blood. Recombination connected TRBV30 to TRBJ1-2; the D gene assignment is ambiguous. This sequence originates from a woman in her twenties or thirties in good health. The DNA is TGTGCCTGGAGTCCGGTACGTCAGAACAAAGAATATGGCTACACCTTC. Protein translation: CAWSPVRQNKEYGYTF.